These 10 T cell receptor beta chains originate from one sample sequenced in a study of graft-versus-host responses after intestinal transplantation (dated by TCRdb to about 2021). Libraries were prepared through the immunoSEQ multiplex PCR assay. The source is immuneACCESS, and TCRdb retained only in-frame sequences with V and J called. Part of the clones is not carried over; for the studies checked, unresolved V genes explain less than half of this, and the remainder is unexplained. The sample table holds some 40,000 clones, of which about 85% were seen once. The biggest ten clones account for 15% to 20% of the sample. Intraepithelial and lamina propria lymphocytes were isolated from graft specimens using dithiothreitol, EDTA incubations and collagenase D digestion. Sequenced here: ileum tissue, sampled about 28 weeks after intestinal transplant. The receptors were gathered from a human patient who received an intestinal transplant, so some T cells may come from the graft donor.

The V and J genes are TRBV7-8 and TRBJ1-1; no reliable D call. Germline V lookup: CDR1 SGHVS, CDR2 FQNEAQ. This CDR3 region has 13 residues. The V end was cut by 1 base, the J end by 4 bases, with 7 bases between. The CDR3 bases are TGTGCCAGCAGCTTAGGGGTAAGCACTGAAGCTTTCTTT. Translation gives CASSLGVSTEAFF.

This clone came up a few times. This chain joins TRBV5-1 and TRBJ1-4; D may be TRBD1 (5 bases). The V gene lost 4 bases and the J gene lost 0 bases, with 10 bases spanning the gap. The CDR3 loop spans 15 amino acids. The V gene's germline CDR1 is SGHRS and CDR2 YFSETQ. The CDR3 region has the DNA TGCGCCAGCAGCCTCCGGACACCAACTAATGAAAAACTGTTTTTT. Translating it yields CASSLRTPTNEKLFF.

This sequence joins TRBV6-6 and TRBJ2-1; D unclear. V shed 4 bases and J shed 4 bases, with 8 bases lying between them. The germline gives CDR1 MNHNY, CDR2 SVGAGI (reference sequence). CDR3 length equals 13 residues. CDR3 amino acids: CASSSDPYNEQFF. In nucleotides, the CDR3 is TGTGCCAGCAGTTCAGACCCGTACAATGAGCAGTTCTTC.

This chain uses TRBV9 with TRBJ1-2; 10 positions match TRBD1. Germline V lookup: CDR1 SGDLS, CDR2 YYNGEE. CDR3 length equals 14 residues. Trimming removed 2 bases from V and 3 bases from J; junction bases left unmatched: 1. CDR3 sequence reads: CASSVTGGDYGYTF. The CDR3 DNA sequence: TGTGCCAGCAGCGTGACAGGGGGCGACTATGGCTACACCTTC.

The chain uses TRBV19 and TRBJ1-4; TRBD1 matches 9 bases. This CDR3 has 17 residues. Germline V gives CDR1 LNHDA, CDR2 SQIVND (reference sequence). Losses at the gene ends were 6 bases for V and 4 bases for J; bases not matched to a gene: 12. CDR3 nucleotides: TGTGCCAGTAGCCCGGGGGACAGGGTTCAGGGTAATGAAAAACTGTTTTTT. The encoded protein is CASSPGDRVQGNEKLFF.

In its sample, this clone was seen a few times. The rearrangement links TRBV10-2 to TRBJ2-1; the D gene is possibly TRBD2 (5 bases). V was shortened by 6 bases and J by 6 bases, with 12 bases between the two germline ends. Germline V lookup: CDR1 WSHSY, CDR2 SAAADI. The CDR3 sequence is 13 residues long. As DNA, the CDR3 is TGCGCCAGCAGGGAGAGCGGTGCCAATGAGCAGTTCTTC. This gives the protein CASRESGANEQFF.

J is TRBJ2-1 and V is TRBV7-2, with 12 bases aligning to TRBD2. Germline values: CDR1 SGHTA, CDR2 FQGNSA. V shed 0 bases, J shed 4 bases, and the junction held 13 bases outside the gene matches. There are 20 residues in the CDR3. CDR3 sequence reads: CASSLAIELAGGPLYNEQFF. DNA for the CDR3: TGTGCCAGCAGCTTAGCCATAGAACTAGCGGGAGGTCCCTTATACAATGAGCAGTTCTTC.

The V gene is TRBV18, the J gene TRBJ2-5; D gene uncertain. Germline V gives CDR1 KGHSH, CDR2 LQKENI. This CDR3 contains 15 residues. V dropped 4 bases and J dropped 2 bases, with 14 bases sitting between them. Here the CDR3 DNA reads TGTGCCAGCTCACAGCAGCTTATCGCACAAGAGACCCAGTACTTC. It is translated as CASSQQLIAQETQYF.

The J gene is TRBJ1-1, the V gene TRBV6-1; tentatively, D is TRBD1 (5 bases). The CDR3 totals 14 residues. V was trimmed by 6 bases and J by 0 bases, leaving 11 bases between them. CDR1 and CDR2 from the germline V gene are MNHNS and SASEGT. The DNA of the CDR3 is TGTGCCAGCAGCGGGGGGGGAATGAACACTGAAGCTTTCTTT. This sequence encodes CASSGGGMNTEAFF.

This clone was recorded once. The chain is built from TRBV28 and TRBJ2-7; the match to TRBD1 covers 10 bases. J was trimmed by 3 bases and V by 3 bases; bases with no gene match: 8. Germline CDR1 reads MDHEN; CDR2 reads SYDVKM. This CDR3 has 16 residues. CDR3 nucleotide sequence: TGTGCCAGCAGTTTTTCCGGGACAGGGGAAATCTACGAGCAGTACTTC. Protein: CASSFSGTGEIYEQYF. The whole variable domain, filled in from reference TRBV28 and TRBJ2-7, reads DVKVTQSSRYLVKRTGEKVFLECVQDMDHENMFWYRQDPGLGLRLIYFSYDVKMKEKGDIPEGYSVSREKKERFSLILESASTNQTSMYLCASSFSGTGEIYEQYFGPGTRLTVT.